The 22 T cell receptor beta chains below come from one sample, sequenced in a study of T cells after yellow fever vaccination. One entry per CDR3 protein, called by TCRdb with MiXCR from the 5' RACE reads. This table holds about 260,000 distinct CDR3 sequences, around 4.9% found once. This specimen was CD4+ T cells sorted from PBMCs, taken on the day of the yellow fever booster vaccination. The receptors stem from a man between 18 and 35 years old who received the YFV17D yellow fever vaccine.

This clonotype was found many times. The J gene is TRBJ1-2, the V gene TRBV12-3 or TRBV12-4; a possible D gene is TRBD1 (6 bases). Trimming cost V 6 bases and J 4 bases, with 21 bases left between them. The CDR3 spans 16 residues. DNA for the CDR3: TGTGCCAGCAGCTTTAATCCGGGGGCAGGTAGCTATGGCTACACCTTC. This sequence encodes CASSFNPGAGSYGYTF.

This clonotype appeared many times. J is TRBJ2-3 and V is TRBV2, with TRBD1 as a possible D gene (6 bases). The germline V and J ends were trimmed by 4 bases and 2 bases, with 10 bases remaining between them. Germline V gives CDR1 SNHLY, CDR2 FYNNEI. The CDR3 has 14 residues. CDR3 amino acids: CASSVTGITDTQYF. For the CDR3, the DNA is TGTGCCAGCAGTGTTACAGGGATCACAGATACGCAGTATTTT.

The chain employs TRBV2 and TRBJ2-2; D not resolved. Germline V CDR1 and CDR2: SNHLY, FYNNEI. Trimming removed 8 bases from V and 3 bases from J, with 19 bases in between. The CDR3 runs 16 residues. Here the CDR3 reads CASGPRSLGDTGELFF. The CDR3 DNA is TGTGCCAGCGGACCCCGGAGCCTTGGGGACACCGGGGAGCTGTTTTTT.

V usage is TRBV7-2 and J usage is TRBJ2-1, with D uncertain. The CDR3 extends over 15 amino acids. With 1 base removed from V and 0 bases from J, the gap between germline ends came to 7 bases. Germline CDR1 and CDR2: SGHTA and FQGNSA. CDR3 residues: CASSLEVFSYNEQFF. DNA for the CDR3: TGTGCCAGCAGCTTAGAGGTTTTCTCCTACAATGAGCAGTTCTTC.

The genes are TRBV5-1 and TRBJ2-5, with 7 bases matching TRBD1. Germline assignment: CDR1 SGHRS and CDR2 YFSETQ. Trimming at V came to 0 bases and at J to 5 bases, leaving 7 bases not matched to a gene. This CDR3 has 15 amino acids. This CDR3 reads CASSLGDSSGETQYF. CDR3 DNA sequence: TGCGCCAGCAGCTTGGGGGACAGCTCCGGGGAGACCCAGTACTTC. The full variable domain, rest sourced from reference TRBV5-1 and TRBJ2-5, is KAGVTQTPRYLIKTRGQQVTLSCSPISGHRSVSWYQQTPGQGLQFLFEYFSETQRNKGNFPGRFSGRQFSNSRSEMNVSTLELGDSALYLCASSLGDSSGETQYFGPGTRLLVL.

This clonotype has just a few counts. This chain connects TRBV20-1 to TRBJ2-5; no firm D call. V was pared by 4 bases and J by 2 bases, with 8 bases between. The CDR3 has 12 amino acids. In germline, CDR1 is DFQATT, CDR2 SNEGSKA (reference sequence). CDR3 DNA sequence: TGCAGTGCTACTCGGGCTCAAGAGACCCAGTACTTC. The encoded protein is CSATRAQETQYF.

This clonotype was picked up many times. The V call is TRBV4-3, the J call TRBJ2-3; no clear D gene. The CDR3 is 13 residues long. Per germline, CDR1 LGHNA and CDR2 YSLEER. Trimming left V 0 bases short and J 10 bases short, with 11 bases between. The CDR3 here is CASSQDHGPAQYF. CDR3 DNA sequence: TGCGCCAGCAGCCAAGATCACGGCCCTGCGCAGTATTTT.

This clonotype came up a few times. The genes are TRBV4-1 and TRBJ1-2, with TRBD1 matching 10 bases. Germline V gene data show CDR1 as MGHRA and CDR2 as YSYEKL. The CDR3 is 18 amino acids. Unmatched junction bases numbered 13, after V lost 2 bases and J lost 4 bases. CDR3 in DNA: TGCGCCAGCAGCCAAAATTCCGGGACAGGGGATTTGGGCTATGGCTACACCTTC. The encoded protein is CASSQNSGTGDLGYGYTF.

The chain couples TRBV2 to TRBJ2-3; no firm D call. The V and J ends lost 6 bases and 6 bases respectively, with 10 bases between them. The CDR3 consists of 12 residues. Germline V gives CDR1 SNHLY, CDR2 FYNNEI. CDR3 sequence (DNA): TGTGCCAGCAGCGACCTGGGGGATACGCAGTATTTT. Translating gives CASSDLGDTQYF.

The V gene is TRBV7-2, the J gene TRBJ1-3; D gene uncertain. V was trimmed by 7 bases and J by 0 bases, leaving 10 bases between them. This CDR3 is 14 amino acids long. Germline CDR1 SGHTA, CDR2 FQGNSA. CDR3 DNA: TGTGCCAGCACCCCGATGGGCTCTGGAAACACCATATATTTT. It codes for CASTPMGSGNTIYF.

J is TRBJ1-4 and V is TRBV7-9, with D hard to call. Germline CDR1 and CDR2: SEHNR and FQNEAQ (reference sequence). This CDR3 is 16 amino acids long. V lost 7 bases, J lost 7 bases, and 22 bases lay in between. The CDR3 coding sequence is TGTGCCAGCAATATCGCACAGACGGGAGGGCGTGAAAAACTGTTTTTT. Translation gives CASNIAQTGGREKLFF. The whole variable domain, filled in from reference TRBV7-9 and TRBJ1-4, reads DTGVSQNPRHKITKRGQNVTFRCDPISEHNRLYWYRQTLGQGPEFLTYFQNEAQLEKSRLLSDRFSAERPKGSFSTLEIQRTEQGDSAMYLCASNIAQTGGREKLFFGSGTQLSVL.

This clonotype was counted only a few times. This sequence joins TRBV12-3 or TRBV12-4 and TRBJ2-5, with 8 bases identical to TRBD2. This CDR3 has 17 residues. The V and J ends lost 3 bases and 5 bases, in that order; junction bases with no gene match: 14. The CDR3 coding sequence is TGTGCCAGCAGTTTTATCCGGGGGGGCGTTATGGTCGAGACCCAGTACTTC. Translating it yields CASSFIRGGVMVETQYF.

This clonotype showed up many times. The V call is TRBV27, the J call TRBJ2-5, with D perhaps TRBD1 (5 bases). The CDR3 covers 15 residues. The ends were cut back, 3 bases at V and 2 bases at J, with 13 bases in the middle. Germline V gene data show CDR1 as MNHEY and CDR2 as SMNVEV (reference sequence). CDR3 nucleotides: TGTGCCAGCAGTTTCGGCCAGGGCCAACAAGAGACCCAGTACTTC. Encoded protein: CASSFGQGQQETQYF.

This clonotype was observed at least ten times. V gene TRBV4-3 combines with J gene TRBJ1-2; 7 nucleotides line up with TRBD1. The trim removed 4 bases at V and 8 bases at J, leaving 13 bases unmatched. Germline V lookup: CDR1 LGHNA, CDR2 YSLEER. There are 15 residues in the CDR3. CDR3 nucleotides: TGCGCCAGCAGCCCGGGACAGCCCCTAGTAGGGGGCTACACCTTC. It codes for CASSPGQPLVGGYTF.

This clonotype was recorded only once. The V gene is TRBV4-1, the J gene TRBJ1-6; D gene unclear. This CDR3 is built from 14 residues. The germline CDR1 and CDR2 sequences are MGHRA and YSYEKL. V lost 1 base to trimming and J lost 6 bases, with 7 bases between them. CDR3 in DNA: TGCGCCAGCAGCCAAGTTACAGCTAATTCACCCCTCCACTTT. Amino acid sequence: CASSQVTANSPLHF.

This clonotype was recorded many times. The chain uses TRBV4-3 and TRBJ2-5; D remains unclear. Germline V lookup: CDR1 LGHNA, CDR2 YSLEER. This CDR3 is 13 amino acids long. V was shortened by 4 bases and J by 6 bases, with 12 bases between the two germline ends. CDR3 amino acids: CASSPDVVKTQYF. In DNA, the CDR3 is TGCGCCAGCAGCCCCGACGTCGTGAAGACCCAGTACTTC.

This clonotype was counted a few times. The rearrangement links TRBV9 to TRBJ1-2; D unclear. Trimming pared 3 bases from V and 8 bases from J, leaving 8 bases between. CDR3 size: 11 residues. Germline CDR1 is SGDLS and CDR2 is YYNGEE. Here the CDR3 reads CASSEPSGYTF. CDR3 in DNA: TGTGCCAGCAGCGAGCCTAGCGGCTACACCTTC.

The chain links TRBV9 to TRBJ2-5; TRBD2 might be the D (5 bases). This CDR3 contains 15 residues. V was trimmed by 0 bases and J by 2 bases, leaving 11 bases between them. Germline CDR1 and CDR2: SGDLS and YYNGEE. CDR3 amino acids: CASSVAGWGQETQYF. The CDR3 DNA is TGTGCCAGCAGCGTAGCGGGGTGGGGTCAAGAGACCCAGTACTTC.

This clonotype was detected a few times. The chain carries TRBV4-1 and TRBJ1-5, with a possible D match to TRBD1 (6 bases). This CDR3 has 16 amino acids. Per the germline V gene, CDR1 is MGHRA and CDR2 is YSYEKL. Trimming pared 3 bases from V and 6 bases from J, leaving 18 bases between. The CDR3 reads CASSQDRPARGQPQHF. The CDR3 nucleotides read TGCGCCAGCAGCCAGGATCGTCCAGCCAGGGGTCAGCCCCAGCATTTT.

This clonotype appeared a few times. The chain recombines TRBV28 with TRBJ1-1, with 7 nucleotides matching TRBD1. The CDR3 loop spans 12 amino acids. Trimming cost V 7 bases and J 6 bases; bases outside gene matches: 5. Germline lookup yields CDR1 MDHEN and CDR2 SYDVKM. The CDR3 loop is CASMQGVAEAFF. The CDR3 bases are TGTGCCAGCATGCAGGGGGTCGCTGAAGCTTTCTTT.

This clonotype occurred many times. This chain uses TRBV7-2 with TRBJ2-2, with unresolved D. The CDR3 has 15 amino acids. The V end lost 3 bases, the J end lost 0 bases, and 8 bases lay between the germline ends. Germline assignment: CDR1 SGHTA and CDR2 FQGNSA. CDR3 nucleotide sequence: TGTGCCAGCAGCTTGCAGAGCGCGAACACCGGGGAGCTGTTTTTT. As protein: CASSLQSANTGELFF.

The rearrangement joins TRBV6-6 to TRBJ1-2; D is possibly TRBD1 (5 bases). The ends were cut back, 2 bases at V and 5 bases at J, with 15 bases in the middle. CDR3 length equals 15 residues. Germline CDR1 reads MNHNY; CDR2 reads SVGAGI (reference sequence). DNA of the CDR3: TGTGCCAGCAGTTACAAAGGTTCGGGGGATTATGGCTACACCTTC. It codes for CASSYKGSGDYGYTF.